A selection of T cell receptor beta chains follows, all from one sample in a study of blood T cell repertoires in COVID-19. The repertoire was sequenced with immunoSEQ multiplex PCR; TCRdb's copy has only in-frame clones and lacks some. In the table there are about 150,000 clones, roughly 85% of which are singletons. Sample: peripheral blood. Receptors originate from a human donor in a cohort sampled during active COVID-19. Each CDR3 is given with its conserved first and last residue. The D gene is left open where the match is weak. The size entry is marked missing in some rows and otherwise reads once, few, many or a size class.

V: TRBV29-1; D: TRBD2; J: TRBJ2-1; size: -; CDR3: CSVEGTSLSNEQFF; DNA: TGCAGCGTTGAAGGGACTAGTCTATCAAATGAGCAGTTCTTC
V: TRBV10-3; D: TRBD1; J: TRBJ1-1; size: -; CDR3: CAIRTGMNTEAFF; DNA: TGTGCCATCAGGACAGGGATGAACACTGAAGCTTTCTTT
V: TRBV7-7; D: -; J: TRBJ2-7; size: -; CDR3: CASSLAAGVSYEQYF; DNA: TGTGCCAGCAGCTTAGCGGCAGGGGTCAGCTACGAGCAGTACTTC
V: TRBV5-1; D: TRBD1; J: TRBJ2-1; size: once; CDR3: CASSPLNPGQGSHNEQFF; DNA: TGCGCCAGCAGCCCTCTCAACCCGGGACAGGGGTCCCACAATGAGCAGTTCTTC
V: TRBV27; D: TRBD1; J: TRBJ1-4; size: -; CDR3: CASNQKRTRTGNEKLFF; DNA: TGTGCCAGCAATCAAAAACGGACTAGGACAGGGAATGAAAAACTGTTTTTT
V: TRBV5-1; D: -; J: TRBJ1-5; size: -; CDR3: CASSPQGSDQPQHF; DNA: TGCGCCAGCAGCCCCCAGGGGAGCGATCAGCCCCAGCATTTT
V: TRBV27; D: -; J: TRBJ2-1; size: -; CDR3: CASSRPRASNNEQFF; DNA: TGTGCCAGCAGTAGACCCAGGGCCTCAAACAATGAGCAGTTCTTC
V: TRBV29-1; D: -; J: TRBJ1-5; size: -; CDR3: CSATRGTGQPQHF; DNA: TGCAGCGCCACCAGGGGTACTGGACAGCCCCAGCATTTT
V: TRBV5-4; D: TRBD1; J: TRBJ2-7; size: -; CDR3: CASSLATGYFYEQYF; DNA: TGTGCCAGCAGCTTGGCGACAGGGTACTTCTACGAGCAGTACTTC
V: TRBV6-5; D: TRBD1; J: TRBJ1-2; size: -; CDR3: CASSPSGTGPHTF; DNA: TGTGCCAGCAGCCCCTCGGGGACAGGGCCCCACACCTTC
V: TRBV9; D: TRBD1; J: TRBJ2-5; size: -; CDR3: CASSRSGQGGQETQYF; DNA: TGTGCCAGCAGCCGATCGGGACAGGGGGGGCAAGAGACCCAGTACTTC
V: TRBV29-1; D: TRBD1; J: TRBJ2-1; size: -; CDR3: CSVVTGGGDEQFF; DNA: TGCAGCGTTGTAACAGGGGGTGGAGATGAGCAGTTCTTC
V: TRBV6-5; D: -; J: TRBJ2-7; size: -; CDR3: CASSWTAAYEQYF; DNA: TGTGCCAGCAGTTGGACAGCCGCCTACGAGCAGTACTTC
V: TRBV7-6; D: TRBD1; J: TRBJ2-5; size: -; CDR3: CASSQSPGQQETQYF; DNA: TGTGCCAGCAGCCAGAGTCCGGGACAGCAAGAGACCCAGTACTTC
V: TRBV10-3; D: TRBD2; J: TRBJ2-7; size: -; CDR3: CATLGGGLYEQYF; DNA: TGTGCCACCCTCGGGGGGGGCCTCTACGAGCAGTACTTC
V: TRBV29-1; D: -; J: TRBJ1-2; size: -; CDR3: CSVAVRGGYTF; DNA: TGCAGCGTTGCGGTTCGGGGGGGCTACACCTTC
V: TRBV5-6; D: -; J: TRBJ1-3; size: -; CDR3: CASIPPRTRGNTIYF; DNA: TGTGCCAGCATCCCCCCCCGAACTAGAGGAAACACCATATATTTT
V: TRBV19; D: TRBD1; J: TRBJ1-2; size: -; CDR3: CASRPGTGTFRYTF; DNA: TGTGCCAGTAGACCCGGGACAGGGACTTTTCGGTACACCTTC
V: TRBV18; D: -; J: TRBJ1-1; size: -; CDR3: CASSPNQGNTEAFF; DNA: TGTGCCAGCTCACCCAATCAGGGGAACACTGAAGCTTTCTTT
V: TRBV12-3/TRBV12-4; D: -; J: TRBJ2-7; size: -; CDR3: CASTPHPGNEQYF; DNA: TGTGCCAGCACCCCCCATCCAGGGAACGAGCAGTACTTC
V: TRBV28; D: TRBD1; J: TRBJ1-1; size: -; CDR3: CASSRPGTAEAFF; DNA: TGTGCCAGCAGTCGACCAGGGACAGCTGAAGCTTTCTTT
V: TRBV9; D: TRBD1; J: TRBJ2-7; size: -; CDR3: CASSVGWGQGAEQYF; DNA: TGTGCCAGCAGCGTAGGATGGGGACAGGGCGCCGAGCAGTACTTC
V: TRBV7-2; D: TRBD2; J: TRBJ2-4; size: -; CDR3: CASSLAGGKAKNIQYF; DNA: TGTGCCAGCAGCTTAGCGGGGGGGAAAGCCAAAAACATTCAGTACTTC
V: TRBV7-6; D: TRBD1; J: TRBJ1-1; size: once; CDR3: CASSLGILGQGAGTEAFF; DNA: TGTGCCAGCAGCTTAGGGATACTGGGACAGGGGGCCGGGACTGAAGCTTTCTTT